This TCR beta chain stems from a study of blood T cell repertoires in COVID-19. Germline-derived CDR1 and CDR2 are SGHTA and FQGNSA. There are 18 residues in the CDR3. The trim removed 5 bases at V and 7 bases at J, leaving 18 bases unmatched. The method was immunoSEQ multiplex PCR; TCRdb's version includes in-frame clones alone and lacks a portion of them. The table shows under 300,000 clones, with roughly nine tenths occurring only once. The chain links TRBV7-2 to TRBJ2-1, with 9 bases lining up with TRBD2. The sequence was obtained from a man aged 55 to 69 with acute or convalescent COVID-19. Sequencing input: peripheral blood. The CDR3 reads CASSPIRASGTRGNEQFF. The CDR3 nucleotides are TGTGCCAGCAGCCCCATACGGGCTAGCGGGACGAGGGGGAATGAGCAGTTCTTC.